This T cell receptor beta chain was retrieved from a study of neoadjuvant anti-PD-1 for oral cavity cancer. Germline values: CDR1 MNHEY, CDR2 SMNVEV (reference sequence). V dropped 5 bases and J dropped 3; count of bases not matched to a gene: 4. CDR3 length: 15 amino acids. The time point denotes: after neoadjuvant nivolumab, at surgical resection. These newly diagnosed stage II-IVA oral cavity squamous cell carcinoma patients had no prior systemic or radiation treatment. PBMCs were not maintained or expanded in culture before analysis. Sequencing used immunoSEQ multiplex PCR; TCRdb keeps in-frame clones, though not all of them. The data contain about 14,000 clones, approximately 74% of them singletons. This clone was picked up a small number of times.

This rearrangement joins TRBV27 to TRBJ1-3; 10 nucleotides line up with TRBD1. The origin of this receptor is a person aged 35 to 85 with oral cavity squamous cell carcinoma. This specimen consisted of PBMCs, obtained after nivolumab (anti-PD-1) treatment. CDR3 in amino acids: CASSVTGGFGNTIYF. In DNA form, the CDR3 reads TGTGCCAGCAGTGTGACAGGGGGCTTTGGAAACACCATATATTTT.